This TCR beta chain was observed in a study of cytomegalovirus exposure and HLA in healthy donors. This table comes from immunoSEQ multiplex PCR, and its TCRdb copy is limited to in-frame clones, with some not included. The table includes approximately 210,000 clones, 86% detected once. The V gene's germline CDR1 is KGHSH and CDR2 LQKENI. The V end was cut by 5 bases, the J end by 3 bases, with 17 bases between. This CDR3 comprises 16 residues. Material for sequencing was PBMCs. The TCR comes from a woman between 18 and 29 years old in good health and CMV-seronegative. The V and J genes are TRBV18 and TRBJ1-3, with no clear D. The DNA for the CDR3 is TGTGCCAGCTCAGCCTGGGAGGAAGGTGGTGGAAACACCATATATTTT. Translation gives CASSAWEEGGGNTIYF.